Following are 26 T cell receptor beta chains from one sample sequenced in a study of cytomegalovirus exposure and HLA in healthy donors. The primer mix had 60 Vbeta and 13 Jbeta primers. The assay was immunoSEQ multiplex PCR, and TCRdb's table has in-frame clones only and misses some. The profile shows approximately 69,000 clones, approximately 70% of them singletons. The sample taken for sequencing was PBMCs. Source of these receptors: a middle-aged man in good health and CMV-seropositive.

This chain connects TRBV30 to TRBJ1-4; possibly TRBD1 for D (5 bases). V lost 5 bases and J lost 7, with 14 bases in between. Germline CDR1 and CDR2: GTSNPN and SVGIG (reference sequence). This CDR3 is built from 13 residues. The CDR3, as DNA: TGTGCCTGGCAGCGTTCAGGGTTTGAAAAACTGTTTTTT. The encoded protein is CAWQRSGFEKLFF.

The rearrangement joins TRBV11-3 to TRBJ1-1, with TRBD1 as a possible D gene (6 bases). This CDR3 contains 13 residues. Germline lookup yields CDR1 SGHNT and CDR2 YENEEA. V was pared by 4 bases and J by 8 bases, with 14 bases between. The CDR3 region is CASSSYREREAFF. CDR3 DNA sequence: TGTGCCAGCAGCTCCTACAGGGAGCGCGAAGCTTTCTTT.

The chain couples TRBV5-6 to TRBJ2-1, with 7 bases lining up with TRBD1. Germline V CDR1 and CDR2: SGHDT, YYEEEE. The CDR3 runs to 17 residues. Germline trimming cut 3 bases from V and 8 bases from J; bases unmatched to any gene: 17. The CDR3 DNA reads TGTGCCAGCAGCTCTTTGAACAGGGGCCGATCTTTGCATGAGCAGTTCTTC. Amino acids: CASSSLNRGRSLHEQFF.

The gene calls are TRBV29-1 and TRBJ2-1; possible D gene TRBD1, 5 bases. The CDR3 is made up of 13 amino acids. V lost 3 bases and J 6 bases, leaving 12 bases between the germline ends. The germline gives CDR1 SQVTM, CDR2 ANQGSEA. CDR3 region: CSVEDTPSNEQFF. In DNA form, the CDR3 reads TGCAGCGTTGAGGACACCCCGTCCAATGAGCAGTTCTTC.

The chain carries TRBV5-1 and TRBJ2-5, with 10 positions matching TRBD2. CDR1 and CDR2 (germline): SGHRS, YFSETQ. The CDR3 sequence is 15 residues long. The trim removed 5 bases at V and 5 bases at J, leaving 9 bases unmatched. The CDR3 reads CASSPRAGGLETQYF. The CDR3 coding sequence is TGCGCCAGCAGTCCTCGAGCGGGGGGGCTGGAGACCCAGTACTTC.

This rearrangement joins TRBV2 to TRBJ1-2; D might be TRBD1 (5 bases). The CDR3 length is 14 residues. Trimming took 3 bases from V and 3 from J, leaving 11 bases between them. Per the germline V gene, CDR1 is SNHLY and CDR2 is FYNNEI. In DNA, the CDR3 is TGTGCCAGCAGTGAGAAGGGGAGGGACTATGGCTACACCTTC. This gives the protein CASSEKGRDYGYTF.

The chain has TRBV21-1 and TRBJ2-5; TRBD1, the table's D call, was not compared with the DNA. TRBV21-1 is tagged as a pseudogene. The CDR3 covers 14 residues. The CDR3 is CASSKAKGRETQYF. CDR3 nucleotides: TGTGCCAGCAGCAAAGCAAAGGGGCGGGAGACCCAGTACTTC.

This clone was counted once. The chain is built from TRBV7-2 and TRBJ1-6, with D possibly matching TRBD1 (6 bases). V shed 4 bases and J shed 6 bases, with 13 bases lying between them. CDR3 length equals 15 residues. CDR1 SGHTA and CDR2 FQGNSA come from the germline V gene. The CDR3 protein is CASSSGGRPNSPLHF. In DNA, the CDR3 is TGTGCCAGCAGCTCGGGGGGGCGGCCTAATTCACCCCTCCACTTT.

This chain uses TRBV5-5 with TRBJ1-6; tentative D call: TRBD1 (5 bases). The germline V and J ends were trimmed by 1 base and 5 bases, with 13 bases remaining between them. The V gene's germline CDR1 is SGHKS and CDR2 YYEKEE (reference sequence). This CDR3 is built from 16 residues. The CDR3 region has the DNA TGTGCCAGCAGCTTGTGGGGCCCGTCCCATAATTCACCCCTCCACTTT. Its protein product is CASSLWGPSHNSPLHF.

A word on this clone: Sequence at one end of the junction differs from germline and may be a read error. The rearrangement joins TRBV9 to TRBJ2-5; D perhaps matches TRBD2 (6 bases). The J call may be incorrect, as the DNA end agrees better with TRBJ2-7. Germline V gives CDR1 SGDLS, CDR2 YYNGEE. The length of the CDR3 is 13 residues. CDR3: CASSRGDSHEQYF. CDR3 DNA sequence: TGTGCCAGCAGCCGCGGGGACTCCCACGAGCAGTACTTC.

The chain employs TRBV6-5 and TRBJ1-2; TRBD1 matches 9 bases. Germline lookup yields CDR1 MNHEY and CDR2 SVGAGI. This CDR3 is 14 amino acids long. After removal of 4 bases from V and 8 bases from J, the junction contained 8 bases not matched to a gene. The CDR3 reads CASSSTQGAQGYTF. In DNA, the CDR3 is TGTGCCAGCAGTTCCACACAGGGGGCGCAGGGCTACACCTTC.

This sequence joins TRBV19 and TRBJ1-1; 9 bases are a match to TRBD1. This CDR3 region has 12 residues. Trimming took 6 bases from V and 5 from J; bases not matched to a gene: 1. Per the germline V gene, CDR1 is LNHDA and CDR2 is SQIVND (reference sequence). The CDR3 is CASRDRGTEAFF. In DNA form, the CDR3 reads TGTGCCAGTAGGGACAGGGGAACTGAAGCTTTCTTT. The variable domain in full, with the rest retrieved from reference TRBV19 and TRBJ1-1, is DGGITQSPKYLFRKEGQNVTLSCEQNLNHDAMYWYRQDPGQGLRLIYYSQIVNDFQKGDIAEGYSVSREKKESFPLTVTSAQKNPTAFYLCASRDRGTEAFFGQGTRLTVV.

This rearrangement joins TRBV30 to TRBJ1-2, with unresolved D. V was shortened by 1 base and J by 0 bases, with 9 bases between the two germline ends. The germline gives CDR1 GTSNPN, CDR2 SVGIG (reference sequence). The CDR3 spans 14 residues. This chain's CDR3 is CAWSDVVANYGYTF. Here the CDR3 DNA reads TGTGCCTGGAGTGACGTAGTGGCTAACTATGGCTACACCTTC.

This CDR3 reads CSVEGTGYQETQYF. The CDR3 region has the DNA TGCAGCGTTGAAGGGACAGGATACCAAGAGACCCAGTACTTC. The rearrangement uses TRBV29-1 and TRBJ2-5, with 7 positions matching TRBD1. The CDR3 totals 14 residues. Per the germline V gene, CDR1 is SQVTM and CDR2 is ANQGSEA. The V gene end was trimmed by 1 base and the J gene end by 0 bases; junction bases not matched to a gene: 2.

V is TRBV11-3 and J is TRBJ2-7; unclear D gene. CDR1 and CDR2 from the germline V gene are SGHNT and YENEEA. This CDR3 region has 12 residues. Trimming took 1 base from V and 3 from J, leaving 4 bases between them. CDR3 region: CASSLGDYEQYF. The CDR3 DNA reads as TGTGCCAGCAGCTTAGGAGACTACGAGCAGTACTTC.

The V call is TRBV6-4, the J call TRBJ2-3, with 10 bases that match TRBD2. This CDR3 is 16 amino acids long. CDR1 and CDR2 (germline): MRHNA, SNTAGT. V shed 0 bases and J 5 bases; nucleotides not matched to a gene: 5. As DNA, the CDR3 is TGTGCCAGCAGTGACTCGAGCGGGGGGGCCGGAGATACGCAGTATTTT. Amino acid sequence: CASSDSSGGAGDTQYF.

This clone appeared a few times. This chain connects TRBV7-9 to TRBJ1-1; D unclear. Germline CDR1 and CDR2: SEHNR and FQNEAQ (reference sequence). This CDR3 spans 15 amino acids. Trimming left V 1 base short and J 1 base short, with 10 bases between. Here the CDR3 DNA reads TGTGCCAGCAGCTTAGAGTACACACGGAACACTGAAGCTTTCTTT. Protein sequence: CASSLEYTRNTEAFF.

This chain connects TRBV2 to TRBJ2-7; D remains unclear. V was trimmed by 4 bases and J by 1 base, leaving 17 bases between them. Germline CDR1 SNHLY, CDR2 FYNNEI. The length of the CDR3 is 16 residues. Written as DNA, the CDR3 is TGTGCCAGCAGTGGGGCAGGTATATCTGTTTCCTACGAGCAGTACTTC. As protein: CASSGAGISVSYEQYF.

This clone was recorded once. V usage is TRBV6-5 and J usage is TRBJ1-1; the D gene is possibly TRBD1 (5 bases). V lost 4 bases and J 0 bases, leaving 12 bases between the germline ends. The CDR3 is 15 residues long. Germline V lookup: CDR1 MNHEY, CDR2 SVGAGI. The CDR3 is CASSLPGRVNTEAFF. The DNA of the CDR3 is TGTGCCAGCAGTTTACCCGGCAGGGTGAACACTGAAGCTTTCTTT.

This clone has only a few counts. The rearrangement joins TRBV9 to TRBJ1-1, with D perhaps matching TRBD1 (5 bases). V lost 4 bases, J lost 4 bases, and 11 bases lay in between. Germline CDR1 and CDR2: SGDLS and YYNGEE. This CDR3 spans 13 amino acids. The CDR3 DNA is TGTGCCAGCAGCCGCCTAACAGGCACTGAAGCTTTCTTT. This translates into CASSRLTGTEAFF. The full variable domain, with the rest looked up from reference TRBV9 and TRBJ1-1, is DSGVTQTPKHLITATGQRVTLRCSPRSGDLSVYWYQQSLDQGLQFLIQYYNGEERAKGNILERFSAQQFPDLHSELNLSSLELGDSALYFCASSRLTGTEAFFGQGTRLTVV.

The chain uses TRBV2 and TRBJ2-7; D is uncertain. This CDR3 is 14 amino acids long. Looked up from germline, CDR1 is SNHLY and CDR2 is FYNNEI. Between the trimmed V and J ends, which lost 4 bases and 7 bases, there was a span of 17 bases. CDR3 residues: CASSARFWVREQYF. The CDR3 DNA reads TGTGCCAGCAGTGCTCGGTTTTGGGTCAGGGAGCAGTACTTC.

The CDR3 spells CASSSNSLDTQYF. The CDR3 DNA is TGTGCCAGCAGTTCCAACAGCCTAGATACGCAGTATTTT. The genes are TRBV6-4 and TRBJ2-3; D unresolved. Per germline, CDR1 MRHNA and CDR2 SNTAGT. The V gene lost 5 bases and the J gene lost 5 bases, with 11 bases spanning the gap. There are 13 residues in the CDR3.

The table lists this clone with a few counts. V gene TRBV9 combines with J gene TRBJ2-5; 10 positions agree with TRBD2. Germline CDR1 reads SGDLS; CDR2 reads YYNGEE. J was trimmed by 3 bases and V by 3 bases; bases with no gene match: 5. The CDR3 loop spans 15 amino acids. CDR3 in amino acids: CASSAYGLAEETQYF. CDR3 nucleotides: TGTGCCAGCAGCGCCTACGGACTAGCGGAAGAGACCCAGTACTTC.

The chain employs TRBV4-3 and TRBJ2-5, with a weak D call TRBD2 (6 bases). The end of the DNA is better explained by TRBJ2-7, so the J call may be wrong. The germline V gene encodes CDR1 LGHNA and CDR2 YSLEER. This CDR3 spans 20 amino acids. The CDR3 here is CASSQDPVGGGLGSSYEQYF. CDR3 coding DNA: TGCGCCAGCAGCCAAGATCCTGTGGGGGGAGGCCTAGGGTCGTCCTACGAGCAGTACTTC.

The rearrangement joins TRBV4-2 to TRBJ2-7; TRBD2 matches at 11 bases. The CDR3 consists of 15 residues. The V gene's germline CDR1 is LGHNA and CDR2 YNFKEQ. With V trimmed by 4 bases and J by 4 bases, 6 bases remained unmatched. The CDR3 sequence: CASSRTPSGRYEQYF. CDR3 bases: TGTGCCAGCAGCCGGACTCCTAGCGGGAGGTACGAGCAGTACTTC.

The V and J genes are TRBV2 and TRBJ2-2; weak D call: TRBD1 (6 bases). This CDR3 spans 16 amino acids. Deletions cut 3 bases from V and 0 bases from J, with 11 bases between. Germline CDR1 SNHLY, CDR2 FYNNEI. The CDR3 sequence: CASSDVGAANTGELFF. CDR3 sequence (DNA): TGTGCCAGCAGTGATGTGGGGGCAGCGAACACCGGGGAGCTGTTTTTT.